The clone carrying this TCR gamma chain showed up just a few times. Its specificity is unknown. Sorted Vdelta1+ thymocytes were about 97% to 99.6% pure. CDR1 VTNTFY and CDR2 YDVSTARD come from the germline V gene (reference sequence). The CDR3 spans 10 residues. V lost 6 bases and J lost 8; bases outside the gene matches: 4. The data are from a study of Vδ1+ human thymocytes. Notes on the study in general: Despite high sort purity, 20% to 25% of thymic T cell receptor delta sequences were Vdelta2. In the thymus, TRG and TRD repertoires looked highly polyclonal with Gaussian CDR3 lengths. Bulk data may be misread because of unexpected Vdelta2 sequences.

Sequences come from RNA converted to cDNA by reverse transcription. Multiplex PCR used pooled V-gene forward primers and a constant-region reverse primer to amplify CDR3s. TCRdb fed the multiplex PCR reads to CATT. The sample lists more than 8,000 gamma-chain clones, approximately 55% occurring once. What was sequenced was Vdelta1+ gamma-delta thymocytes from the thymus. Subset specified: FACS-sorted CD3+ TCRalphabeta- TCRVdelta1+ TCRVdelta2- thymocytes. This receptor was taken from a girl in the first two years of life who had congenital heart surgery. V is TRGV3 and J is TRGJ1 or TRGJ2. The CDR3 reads CATWTHKKLF. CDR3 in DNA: TGTGCCACCTGGACCCATAAGAAACTCTTT.